These T cell receptor beta chains were read from a single sample in a study of blood T cell repertoires in COVID-19. The assay was immunoSEQ multiplex PCR, and TCRdb's table has in-frame clones only and misses some. This sample has about 18,000 clones; under 95% occur once, and the top ten carry about 16%. Sequences were obtained from peripheral blood. Receptors originate from a human donor in a cohort sampled during active COVID-19. The CDR3 runs from the conserved cysteine through the conserved F or W. The D gene is left open where the match is weak. Size is omitted from some rows. Given values are once, few, many or a class for expanded clones.

V gene	D gene	J gene	clone size	CDR3 protein	CDR3 DNA
TRBV25-1	TRBD1	TRBJ2-2	NA	CASRTGVGNTGELFF	TGTGCCAGCAGAACAGGGGTTGGTAACACCGGGGAGCTGTTTTTT
TRBV6-5	TRBD1	TRBJ1-1	NA	CASSNRGRSTEAFF	TGTGCCAGCAGTAACAGGGGGAGGTCCACTGAAGCTTTCTTT
TRBV6-5	NA	TRBJ2-2	NA	CASSYSSSATGELFF	TGTGCCAGCAGTTACTCGTCGAGCGCCACCGGGGAGCTGTTTTTT
TRBV13	TRBD2	TRBJ2-3	once	CASGEGLTDTQYF	TGTGCCAGCGGGGAGGGCCTTACAGATACGCAGTATTTT
TRBV7-2	NA	TRBJ2-1	NA	CASSLVSLNEQFF	TGTGCCAGCAGCTTAGTGTCTCTCAATGAGCAGTTCTTC
TRBV4-1	TRBD2	TRBJ2-5	NA	CASSHGSTTSGQETQYF	TGCGCCAGCAGCCACGGAAGCACGACTAGCGGCCAAGAGACCCAGTACTTC
TRBV15	TRBD1	TRBJ1-5	NA	CATSRDRGEHQPQHF	TGTGCCACCAGCAGGGACAGGGGAGAACATCAGCCCCAGCATTTT
TRBV7-9	TRBD1	TRBJ2-3	NA	CASSSTGGKNTQYF	TGTGCCAGCAGCTCGACAGGGGGCAAGAATACGCAGTATTTT
TRBV18	TRBD1	TRBJ1-3	NA	CASSSTGGSGNTIYF	TGTGCCAGCTCGTCCACAGGGGGCTCTGGAAACACCATATATTTT
TRBV6-5	NA	TRBJ1-5	NA	CASSREGDNNQPQHF	TGTGCCAGCAGCCGGGAAGGGGACAACAATCAGCCCCAGCATTTT
TRBV6-1	TRBD2	TRBJ2-2	NA	CASSALGTTLRTGELFF	TGTGCCAGCAGTGCCCTCGGGACTACCCTGAGGACCGGGGAGCTGTTTTTT
TRBV19	NA	TRBJ2-5	NA	CAGAGGKPETQYF	TGTGCCGGGGCAGGGGGGAAGCCGGAGACCCAGTACTTC
TRBV12-3/TRBV12-4	NA	TRBJ2-2	NA	CASSLYTGELFF	TGTGCCAGCAGTTTATATACCGGGGAGCTGTTTTTT
TRBV7-6	TRBD2	TRBJ2-5	NA	CASSSRETSEETQYF	TGTGCCAGCAGCTCACGGGAGACTAGCGAAGAGACCCAGTACTTC
TRBV11-2	TRBD1	TRBJ2-7	NA	CASSPTGLHEQYF	TGTGCCAGCAGCCCGACAGGGTTACACGAGCAGTACTTC
TRBV7-6	TRBD1	TRBJ2-2	NA	CASSLSRQGSSNPVRSGELFF	TGTGCCAGCAGCTTATCGAGACAGGGGTCGTCAAATCCGGTGCGCTCCGGGGAGCTGTTTTTT
TRBV29-1	NA	TRBJ2-5	NA	CSVWDFQETQYF	TGCAGCGTTTGGGACTTCCAAGAGACCCAGTACTTC
TRBV5-5	NA	TRBJ1-1	once	CASSPSSQRNTEAFF	TGTGCCAGCAGCCCATCATCCCAGCGGAACACTGAAGCTTTCTTT
TRBV19	NA	TRBJ2-1	NA	CASSIDTHNEQFF	TGTGCCAGTAGTATAGATACACACAATGAGCAGTTCTTC
TRBV6-2/TRBV6-3	TRBD2	TRBJ2-7	NA	CASSYLLTSGNYEQYF	TGTGCCAGCAGTTACTTATTGACTAGCGGGAATTACGAGCAGTACTTC
TRBV6-4	NA	TRBJ2-2	NA	CASSTESNTGELFF	TGTGCCAGCAGTACTGAATCGAACACCGGGGAGCTGTTTTTT
TRBV4-1	TRBD1	TRBJ1-3	once	CASSQDAGTGITIYF	TGCGCCAGCAGCCAAGATGCGGGGACAGGGATAACCATATATTTT
TRBV18	NA	TRBJ1-5	NA	CASSPGEGVGNQPQHF	TGTGCCAGCTCACCCGGCGAGGGAGTAGGAAATCAGCCCCAGCATTTT
TRBV9	NA	TRBJ2-1	NA	CASSVLPGVSKGNEQFF	TGTGCCAGCAGCGTCCTTCCGGGGGTGTCAAAGGGCAATGAGCAGTTCTTC
TRBV29-1	NA	TRBJ2-3	NA	CSVVVRYTSTQYF	TGCAGCGTTGTCGTCAGGTACACAAGTACGCAGTATTTT
TRBV29-1	NA	TRBJ2-7	NA	CSVVNPGRYEQYF	TGCAGCGTTGTTAATCCGGGGAGGTACGAGCAGTACTTC
TRBV15	NA	TRBJ2-7	NA	CATSIGWAYEQYF	TGTGCCACCAGCATCGGGTGGGCCTACGAGCAGTACTTC
TRBV3-1/TRBV3-2	NA	TRBJ1-1	NA	CASSQVGTTEAFF	TGTGCCAGCAGCCAAGTGGGGACAACTGAAGCTTTCTTT